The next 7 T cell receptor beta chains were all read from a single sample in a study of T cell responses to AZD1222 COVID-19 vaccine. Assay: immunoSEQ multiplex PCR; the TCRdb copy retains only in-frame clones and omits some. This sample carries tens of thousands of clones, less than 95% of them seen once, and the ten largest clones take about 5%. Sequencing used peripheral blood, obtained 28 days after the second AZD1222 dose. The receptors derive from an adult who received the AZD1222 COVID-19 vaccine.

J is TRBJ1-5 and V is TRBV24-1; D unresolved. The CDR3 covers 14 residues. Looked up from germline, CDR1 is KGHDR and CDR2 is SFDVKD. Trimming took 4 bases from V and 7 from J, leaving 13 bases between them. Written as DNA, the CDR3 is TGTGCCACCAGTGAGAGTTTTTGGGGACAGCCCCAGCATTTT. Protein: CATSESFWGQPQHF.

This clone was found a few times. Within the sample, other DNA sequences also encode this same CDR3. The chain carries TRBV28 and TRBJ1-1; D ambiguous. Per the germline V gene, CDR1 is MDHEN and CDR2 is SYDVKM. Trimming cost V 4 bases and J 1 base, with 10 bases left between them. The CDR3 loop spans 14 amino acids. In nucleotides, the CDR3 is TGTGCCAGCAGTTCCGGAAGAGGGAACACTGAAGCTTTCTTT. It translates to CASSSGRGNTEAFF.

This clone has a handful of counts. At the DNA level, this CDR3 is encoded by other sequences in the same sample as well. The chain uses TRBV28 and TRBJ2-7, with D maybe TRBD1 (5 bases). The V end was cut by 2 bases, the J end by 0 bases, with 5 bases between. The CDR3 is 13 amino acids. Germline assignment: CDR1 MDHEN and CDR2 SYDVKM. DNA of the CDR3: TGTGCCAGCAGTTTACAGGGCTCCTACGAGCAGTACTTC. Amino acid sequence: CASSLQGSYEQYF. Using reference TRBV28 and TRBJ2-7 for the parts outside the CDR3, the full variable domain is DVKVTQSSRYLVKRTGEKVFLECVQDMDHENMFWYRQDPGLGLRLIYFSYDVKMKEKGDIPEGYSVSREKKERFSLILESASTNQTSMYLCASSLQGSYEQYFGPGTRLTVT.

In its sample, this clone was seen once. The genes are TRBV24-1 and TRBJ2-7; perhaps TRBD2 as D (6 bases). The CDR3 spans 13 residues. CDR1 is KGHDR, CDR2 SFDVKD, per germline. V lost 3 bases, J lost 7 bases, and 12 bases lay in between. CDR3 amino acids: CATSDRRVSEQYF. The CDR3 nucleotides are TGTGCCACCAGTGATCGGAGGGTGAGTGAGCAGTACTTC.

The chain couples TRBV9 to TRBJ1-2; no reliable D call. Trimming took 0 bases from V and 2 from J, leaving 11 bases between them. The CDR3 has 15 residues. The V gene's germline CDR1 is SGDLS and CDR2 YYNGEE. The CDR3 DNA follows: TGTGCCAGCAGCGTAGAGGGCAGCAAGAACTATGGCTACACCTTC. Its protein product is CASSVEGSKNYGYTF.

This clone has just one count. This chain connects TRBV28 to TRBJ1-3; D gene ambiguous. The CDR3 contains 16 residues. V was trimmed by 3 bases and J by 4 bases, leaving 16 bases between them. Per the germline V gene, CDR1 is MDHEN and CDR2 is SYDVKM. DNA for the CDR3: TGTGCCAGCAGTTTTGGGCGTCGCGCGCAGGGAAACACCATATATTTT. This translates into CASSFGRRAQGNTIYF.

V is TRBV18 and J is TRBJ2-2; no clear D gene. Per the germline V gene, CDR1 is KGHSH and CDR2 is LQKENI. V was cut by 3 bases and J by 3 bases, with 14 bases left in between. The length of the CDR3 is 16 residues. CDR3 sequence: CASSPPSGRDTGELFF. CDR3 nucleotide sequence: TGTGCCAGCTCACCTCCGTCCGGGCGCGACACCGGGGAGCTGTTTTTT. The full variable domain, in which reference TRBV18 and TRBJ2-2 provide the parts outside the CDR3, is NAGVMQNPRHLVRRRGQEARLRCSPMKGHSHVYWYRQLPEEGLKFMVYLQKENIIDESGMPKERFSAEFPKEGPSILRIQQVVRGDSAAYFCASSPPSGRDTGELFFGEGSRLTVL.